This T cell receptor (beta chain) was sequenced during a study of blood T cells in healthy people across ages. Study-level findings and limits: Naive CD4+ cells and diversity were both higher in long-lived donors than in aged donors. Percentage of naive T cells showed a strong correlation with TCR beta diversity.

V was pared by 3 bases and J by 1 base, with 13 bases of the junction left unmatched. CDR1 SEHNR and CDR2 FQNEAQ come from the germline V gene (reference sequence). This CDR3 spans 19 amino acids. Through a sample-barcoded 5' primer and a J-beta primer mix, a second PCR was run for about 6 to 12 cycles. In TCRdb, the 5' RACE reads were re-called with MiXCR into one record per CDR3 protein. The table has 500,000 to 600,000 distinct CDR3 sequences, roughly 29% seen once. For this clonotype: Its specificity is unknown.

The TCR was taken from a woman aged 70-85 years in good health. J is TRBJ2-4 and V is TRBV7-9, with 9 positions matching TRBD2. Sequenced: blood. The CDR3 DNA reads as TGTGCCAGCAGCTTTGCGGGGACTAGCAGGTTCAGGGCCAAAAACATTCAGTACTTC. Residues: CASSFAGTSRFRAKNIQYF. The full variable domain, in which reference TRBV7-9 and TRBJ2-4 provide the parts outside the CDR3, is DTGVSQNPRHKITKRGQNVTFRCDPISEHNRLYWYRQTLGQGPEFLTYFQNEAQLEKSRLLSDRFSAERPKGSFSTLEIQRTEQGDSAMYLCASSFAGTSRFRAKNIQYFGAGTRLSVL.